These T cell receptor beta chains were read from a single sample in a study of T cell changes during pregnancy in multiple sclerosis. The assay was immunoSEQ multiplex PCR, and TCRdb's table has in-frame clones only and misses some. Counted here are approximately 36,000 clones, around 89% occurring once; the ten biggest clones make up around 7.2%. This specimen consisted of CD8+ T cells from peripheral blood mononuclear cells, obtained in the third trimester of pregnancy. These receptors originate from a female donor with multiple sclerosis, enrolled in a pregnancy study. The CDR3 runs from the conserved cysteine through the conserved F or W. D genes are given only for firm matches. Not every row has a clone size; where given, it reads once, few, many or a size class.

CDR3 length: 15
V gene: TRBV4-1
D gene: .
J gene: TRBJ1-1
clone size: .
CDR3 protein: CASSQGPGVNTEAFF
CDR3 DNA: TGCGCCAGCAGCCAAGGACCCGGGGTGAACACTGAAGCTTTCTTT

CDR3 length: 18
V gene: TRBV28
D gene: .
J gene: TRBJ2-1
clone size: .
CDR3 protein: CASSPLTSGLGSYNEQFF
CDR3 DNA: TGTGCCAGCAGTCCGCTTACCTCGGGACTGGGCTCCTACAATGAGCAGTTCTTC

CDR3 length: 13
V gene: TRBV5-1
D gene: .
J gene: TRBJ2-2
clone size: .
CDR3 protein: CASSYAGTGELFF
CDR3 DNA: TGCGCCAGCAGCTACGCCGGCACCGGGGAGCTGTTTTTT

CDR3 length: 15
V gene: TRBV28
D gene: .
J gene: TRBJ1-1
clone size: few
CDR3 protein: CASSLLMAGGTEAFF
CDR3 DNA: TGTGCCAGCAGTTTATTGATGGCAGGAGGCACTGAAGCTTTCTTT

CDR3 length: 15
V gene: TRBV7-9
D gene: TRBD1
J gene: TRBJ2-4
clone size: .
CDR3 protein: CASSGDRRGKNIQYF
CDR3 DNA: TGTGCCAGCAGCGGGGACAGACGGGGCAAAAACATTCAGTACTTC

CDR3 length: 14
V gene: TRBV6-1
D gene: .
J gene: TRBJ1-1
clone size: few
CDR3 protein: CASSEGSGYTEAFF
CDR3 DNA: TGTGCCAGCAGTGAAGGATCAGGGTACACTGAAGCTTTCTTT

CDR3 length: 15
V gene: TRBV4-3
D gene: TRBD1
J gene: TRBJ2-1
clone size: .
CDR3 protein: CASSQDRGPYNEQFF
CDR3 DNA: TGCGCCAGCAGCCAAGACAGGGGGCCCTACAATGAGCAGTTCTTC

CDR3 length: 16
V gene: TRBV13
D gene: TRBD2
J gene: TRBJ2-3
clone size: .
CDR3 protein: CASSFETSPSTDTQYF
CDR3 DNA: TGTGCCAGCAGCTTCGAGACTAGCCCTAGCACAGATACGCAGTATTTT

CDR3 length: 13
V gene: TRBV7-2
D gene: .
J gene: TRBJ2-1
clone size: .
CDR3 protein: CASSPGLAREQFF
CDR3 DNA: TGTGCCAGCAGCCCCGGACTGGCTAGGGAGCAGTTCTTC

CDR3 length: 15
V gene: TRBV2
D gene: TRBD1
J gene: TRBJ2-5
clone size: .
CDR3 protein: CARRGVSRGHETQYF
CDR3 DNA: TGTGCCAGGAGGGGTGTGAGCAGGGGGCATGAGACCCAGTACTTC

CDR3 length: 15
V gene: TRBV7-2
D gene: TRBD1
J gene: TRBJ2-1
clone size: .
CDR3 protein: CASSLGQGALNEQFF
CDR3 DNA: TGTGCCAGCAGCTTGGGACAGGGGGCACTCAATGAGCAGTTCTTC

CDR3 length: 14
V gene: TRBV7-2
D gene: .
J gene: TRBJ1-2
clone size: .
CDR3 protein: CASSSALDSPFYTF
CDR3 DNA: TGTGCCAGCAGCTCCGCCCTGGACTCCCCCTTCTACACCTTC

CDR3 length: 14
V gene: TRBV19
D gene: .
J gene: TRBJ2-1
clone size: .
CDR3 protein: CASKPDNSYNEQFF
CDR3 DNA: TGTGCCAGTAAACCTGACAACTCCTACAATGAGCAGTTCTTC

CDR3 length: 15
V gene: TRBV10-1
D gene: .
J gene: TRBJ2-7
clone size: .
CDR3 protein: CASSESPDSSYEQYF
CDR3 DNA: TGCGCCAGCAGTGAGTCCCCGGACAGCTCCTACGAGCAGTACTTC

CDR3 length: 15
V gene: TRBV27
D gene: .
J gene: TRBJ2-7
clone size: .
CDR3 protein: CASSLGPLLNYEQYF
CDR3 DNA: TGTGCCAGCAGTTTAGGGCCCCTTTTAAACTACGAGCAGTACTTC

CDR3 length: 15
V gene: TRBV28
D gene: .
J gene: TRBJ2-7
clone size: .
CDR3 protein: CASSPVGIYDSDRYF
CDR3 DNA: TGTGCCAGCAGTCCCGTGGGGATATACGATAGCGACCGGTACTTC